These 14 T cell receptor beta chains were all obtained from the same sample, sequenced in a study of beta chain features in type 1 diabetes. Isolated RNA was reverse transcribed in full, so expressed TCRB transcripts were sequenced. Clones were sequenced by immunoSEQ multiplex PCR, and TCRdb holds only the in-frame ones, with some missing. The sample records some 360,000 clones, around 20% being singletons. The sequencing sample was made of naive CD4+ T cells from blood. Receptors originate from a woman aged 18-29 years in good health.

This clone was counted between two and nine times. This sequence joins TRBV18 and TRBJ1-1; maybe TRBD1 (6 bases). This CDR3 has 13 amino acids. V was cut by 5 bases and J by 3 bases, with 10 bases left in between. Germline CDR1 KGHSH, CDR2 LQKENI. The CDR3 region is CASSNNRDTEAFF. DNA for the CDR3: TGTGCCAGCTCAAATAACAGGGACACTGAAGCTTTCTTT.

The rearrangement links TRBV4-2 to TRBJ2-3; no clear D gene. The CDR3 has 13 amino acids. The V end was cut by 11 bases, the J end by 5 bases, with 17 bases between. The germline V gene has CDR1 LGHNA and CDR2 YNFKEQ. CDR3: CASSPGTEDTQYF. For the CDR3, the DNA is TGTGCCTCATCCCCCGGAACAGAAGATACGCAGTATTTT.

This clone has more than one count but fewer than ten. The J gene is TRBJ1-1, the V gene TRBV5-1; D not resolved. V gave up 0 bases and J gave up 1 base, with 7 bases separating them. Per germline, CDR1 SGHRS and CDR2 YFSETQ. This CDR3 spans 14 amino acids. CDR3 in DNA: TGCGCCAGCAGCTTGGTGATGAGGAACACTGAAGCTTTCTTT. This sequence encodes CASSLVMRNTEAFF. Full variable domain (rest looked up from reference TRBV5-1 and TRBJ1-1): KAGVTQTPRYLIKTRGQQVTLSCSPISGHRSVSWYQQTPGQGLQFLFEYFSETQRNKGNFPGRFSGRQFSNSRSEMNVSTLELGDSALYLCASSLVMRNTEAFFGQGTRLTVV.

The chain links TRBV7-6 to TRBJ1-2, with D possibly being TRBD1 (6 bases). The germline V and J ends were trimmed by 3 bases and 6 bases, with 11 bases remaining between them. The CDR3 sequence is 13 residues long. Germline V lookup: CDR1 SGHVS, CDR2 FNYEAQ. The chain's CDR3 is CASSLAQGHGYTF. The CDR3 DNA is TGTGCCAGCAGCTTGGCCCAGGGGCATGGCTACACCTTC.

The sample holds a few counts of this clone. V usage is TRBV5-1 and J usage is TRBJ2-2; TRBD1 matches 10 bases. This CDR3 is 15 amino acids long. Losses at the gene ends were 4 bases for V and 7 bases for J; bases not matched to a gene: 7. Germline values: CDR1 SGHRS, CDR2 YFSETQ. The CDR3 protein is CASSPGTGAGGELFF. The CDR3 coding sequence is TGCGCCAGCAGCCCCGGGACAGGGGCGGGCGGGGAGCTGTTTTTT.

V is TRBV5-1 and J is TRBJ2-2, with 10 nucleotides matching TRBD1. The CDR3 is made up of 16 amino acids. Trimming took 3 bases from V and 5 from J; bases not matched to a gene: 7. The germline gives CDR1 SGHRS, CDR2 YFSETQ. CDR3 region: CASSYRDRGETGELFF. In DNA, the CDR3 is TGCGCCAGCAGCTACCGGGACAGGGGAGAGACCGGGGAGCTGTTTTTT.

There are a few counts of this clone. This chain connects TRBV30 to TRBJ1-2; no clear D gene. The CDR3 is made up of 18 amino acids. Germline V CDR1 and CDR2: GTSNPN, SVGIG (reference sequence). The ends were cut back, 3 bases at V and 0 bases at J, with 23 bases in the middle. The CDR3 here is CAWRALRHLGSTNYGYTF. DNA of the CDR3: TGTGCCTGGAGAGCGTTAAGGCATCTCGGATCAACTAACTATGGCTACACCTTC. The full variable domain, rest sourced from reference TRBV30 and TRBJ1-2, is SQTIHQWPATLVQPVGSPLSLECTVEGTSNPNLYWYRQAAGRGLQLLFYSVGIGQISSEVPQNLSASRPQDRQFILSSKKLLLSDSGFYLCAWRALRHLGSTNYGYTFGSGTRLTVV.

This clone was counted a few times. The chain couples TRBV18 to TRBJ1-5; perhaps TRBD1 as D (5 bases). Germline CDR1 is KGHSH and CDR2 is LQKENI. Trimming took 3 bases from V and 0 from J, leaving 12 bases between them. This CDR3 region has 16 residues. CDR3 DNA: TGTGCCAGCTCACCGAGGCTGACAGATAGCAATCAGCCCCAGCATTTT. The encoded protein is CASSPRLTDSNQPQHF.

This clone was counted a few times. The chain couples TRBV5-1 to TRBJ2-2; 9 nucleotides line up with TRBD2. CDR3 length: 18 residues. Germline V lookup: CDR1 SGHRS, CDR2 YFSETQ. The J segment lost 2 bases and the V segment lost 0 bases, leaving 8 bases of the junction unmatched. The CDR3 here is CASSLVRGGARNTGELFF. The CDR3 nucleotides are TGCGCCAGCAGCTTGGTGCGCGGGGGGGCCAGAAACACCGGGGAGCTGTTTTTT.

This clone has a handful of counts. This rearrangement joins TRBV14 to TRBJ2-1, with D possibly TRBD2 on 6 matching bases. Germline V gives CDR1 SGHDN, CDR2 FVKESK. CDR3 length equals 16 residues. The V end lost 4 bases, the J end lost 7 bases, and 20 bases lay between the germline ends. CDR3 in DNA: TGTGCCAGCAGCCGAGGGACTCCTCAGTTCAGAAATGAGCAGTTCTTC. Translated: CASSRGTPQFRNEQFF.

Comments on this clone: Other DNA variants within this sample encode the same CDR3. This chain joins TRBV9 and TRBJ2-3; no definite D call. The V end was cut by 4 bases, the J end by 0 bases, with 3 bases between. CDR1 and CDR2 from the germline V gene are SGDLS and YYNGEE. The CDR3 has 12 residues. CDR3 protein: CASSQSTDTQYF. The CDR3 nucleotides read TGTGCCAGCAGCCAGAGCACAGATACGCAGTATTTT.

With regard to this clone: At one of its ends the junction is not consistent with the germline gene, which may arise from a read error. The V gene is TRBV7-7, the J gene TRBJ2-1, with TRBD2 as a possible D gene (7 bases). The CDR3 spans 15 residues. Germline V CDR1 and CDR2: SSHAT, FNYEAQ (reference sequence). CDR3 protein: CASSPGASGYNEQFF. The DNA of the CDR3 is TGTGCTAGCAGCCCGGGGGCTAGCGGATACAATGAGCAGTTCTTC.

There are a few counts of this clone. The chain carries TRBV6-6 and TRBJ2-3, with 9 bases aligning to TRBD2. Germline V gives CDR1 MNHNY, CDR2 SVGAGI (reference sequence). V gave up 5 bases and J gave up 2 bases; unmatched junction bases: 8. The CDR3 totals 16 residues. As DNA, the CDR3 is TGTGCCAGCAGTCACCTGGGCGGGGGGGTCACAGATACGCAGTATTTT. It translates to CASSHLGGGVTDTQYF.

This clone was detected only a few times. The gene calls are TRBV7-2 and TRBJ2-3, with D tentatively TRBD1 (6 bases). Germline V gene lookup returns CDR1 SGHTA and CDR2 FQGNSA. The CDR3 loop spans 15 amino acids. Deletions cut 3 bases from V and 5 bases from J, with 15 bases between. The CDR3 bases are TGTGCCAGCAGCTTCCAGGACAGTGCAGGAGATACGCAGTATTTT. Its protein is CASSFQDSAGDTQYF.